The rows below give T cell receptor beta chains drawn from one sample of a study of blood T cell repertoires in COVID-19. Assay used: immunoSEQ multiplex PCR; TCRdb lists only in-frame clones, some missing. This table has around 400,000 clones, around four fifths appearing once. Sequencing used PBMCs or T cells enriched from blood (not recorded which). The receptors shown here come from a woman aged 45-60 years who had recovered from COVID-19. Each CDR3 is given with its conserved first and last residue. A D gene is named only where the DNA matches it firmly. Some rows mark clone size as missing; the rest say once, few, many or name a class of expanded clone.

few	TRBJ2-3	TRBV5-1	TRBD2	CASSLAGGGTDTQYF	TGCGCCAGCAGCTTGGCCGGGGGGGGCACAGATACGCAGTATTTT
-	TRBJ2-7	TRBV30	-	CAWSPIGGNPYEQYF	TGTGCCTGGAGTCCGATTGGCGGGAACCCCTACGAGCAGTACTTC
-	TRBJ2-5	TRBV7-7	-	CASSYSPGGGEETQYF	TGTGCCAGCAGCTACTCCCCCGGAGGGGGCGAAGAGACCCAGTACTTC
few	TRBJ1-6	TRBV4-3	-	CASSQDNAIQNNSPLHF	TGCGCCAGCAGCCAAGATAATGCAATACAAAATAATTCACCCCTCCACTTT
once	TRBJ1-5	TRBV30	TRBD1	CAWSSGQGGNQPQHF	TGTGCCTGGAGCTCGGGACAGGGCGGGAATCAGCCCCAGCATTTT
few	TRBJ2-2	TRBV6-5	TRBD2	CASNSGGPYTGELFF	TGTGCCAGCAATTCGGGGGGGCCCTACACCGGGGAGCTGTTTTTT
-	TRBJ2-4	TRBV6-2/TRBV6-3	-	CASSYRSGGNIQYF	TGTGCCAGCAGTTACCGGTCAGGGGGGAACATTCAGTACTTC
-	TRBJ2-7	TRBV4-3	TRBD1	CASSHTGGENPYEQYF	TGCGCCAGCAGCCATACAGGGGGCGAAAATCCCTACGAGCAGTACTTC
once	TRBJ1-1	TRBV15	-	CATSSARVRTEAFF	TGTGCCACCAGCAGTGCCAGGGTGAGGACTGAAGCTTTCTTT
-	TRBJ2-2	TRBV12-3/TRBV12-4	-	CASRMRVTGELFF	TGTGCCAGCAGGATGAGGGTAACCGGGGAGCTGTTTTTT
-	TRBJ1-2	TRBV29-1	-	CSVEGHPVIYGYTF	TGCAGCGTTGAAGGACACCCAGTAATCTATGGCTACACCTTC
once	TRBJ2-3	TRBV5-1	TRBD2	CASSAGTSGSSDTQYF	TGCGCCAGCAGCGCCGGGACTAGCGGGAGCTCAGATACGCAGTATTTT
-	TRBJ1-1	TRBV27	TRBD1	CASSAGGTEAFF	TGTGCCAGCAGCGCAGGGGGCACTGAAGCTTTCTTT
-	TRBJ1-2	TRBV5-4	-	CASSGEQGNYGYTF	TGTGCCAGCAGCGGTGAACAGGGTAACTATGGCTACACCTTC
-	TRBJ2-1	TRBV4-3	-	CASSQDWGSGAGWDNEQFF	TGCGCCAGCAGCCAAGATTGGGGTAGCGGAGCCGGGTGGGACAATGAGCAGTTCTTC
-	TRBJ2-7	TRBV19	-	CASSIFLASYEQYF	TGTGCCAGTAGTATTTTTCTAGCCTCCTACGAGCAGTACTTC
-	TRBJ2-7	TRBV23-1	TRBD1	CASSQGSGTDTYEQYF	TGCGCCAGCAGTCAAGGTTCCGGGACAGATACCTACGAGCAGTACTTC
-	TRBJ1-1	TRBV4-3	-	CASSQDLGLNTEAFF	TGCGCCAGCAGCCAAGATCTTGGCTTGAACACTGAAGCTTTCTTT
-	TRBJ2-7	TRBV5-5	TRBD2	CASSRSGRSSYEQYF	TGTGCCAGCAGCCGTAGCGGGAGGAGCTCCTACGAGCAGTACTTC